Presented here are 13 T cell receptor beta chains from one specimen sequenced in a study of patients and donors after allogeneic stem cell transplantation. TCRdb recomputed calls from the RT-PCR reads with MiXCR, one row per CDR3 protein. The sample holds 390,000 or so distinct CDR3 sequences, 16% seen once. Sample: blood, either unsorted or a sorted T cell fraction (not recorded which). The receptors originated from a human donor who was either an allogeneic HSCT recipient or a stem cell or donor lymphocyte infusion donor (not recorded which). It is not recorded whose cells these are; they may come from a transplant donor.

This clonotype was counted ten times or more. The V and J genes are TRBV27 and TRBJ2-7; TRBD1 agrees at 7 bases. The V gene end was trimmed by 5 bases and the J gene end by 3 bases; junction bases not matched to a gene: 7. Germline-derived CDR1 and CDR2 are MNHEY and SMNVEV (reference sequence). This CDR3 is 14 amino acids long. In DNA form, the CDR3 reads TGTGCCAGCAGTCCCGGGACAGTCTTCTACGAGCAGTACTTC. Encoded protein: CASSPGTVFYEQYF.

This chain joins TRBV20-1 and TRBJ2-1; tentatively, D is TRBD1 or TRBD2 (6 bases each). The germline V and J ends were trimmed by 3 bases and 10 bases, with 16 bases remaining between them. Germline-derived CDR1 and CDR2 are DFQATT and SNEGSKA (reference sequence). This CDR3 contains 13 residues. This chain's CDR3 is CSARGAGRIEQFF. CDR3 nucleotide sequence: TGCAGTGCTAGGGGGGCGGGGCGGATAGAGCAGTTCTTC.

The CDR3 here is CSANQGGYEQYF. The CDR3 nucleotides are TGCAGTGCTAACCAGGGGGGATACGAGCAGTACTTC. The chain is built from TRBV20-1 and TRBJ2-7; D possibly corresponds to TRBD1 (7 bases). V was cut by 4 bases and J by 4 bases, with 11 bases left in between. Germline loops: CDR1 DFQATT, CDR2 SNEGSKA (reference sequence). The CDR3 length is 12 residues.

This clonotype was picked up many times. This chain uses TRBV5-1 with TRBJ2-2, with unresolved D. The CDR3 has 14 residues. With 5 bases removed from V and 1 base from J, the gap between germline ends came to 9 bases. Per germline, CDR1 SGHRS and CDR2 YFSETQ. CDR3 DNA sequence: TGCGCCAGCAGGATTGGTGGGAACACCGGGGAGCTGTTTTTT. As protein: CASRIGGNTGELFF.

The V and J genes are TRBV11-2 and TRBJ2-1, with 12 bases identical to TRBD2. This CDR3 has 18 residues. Trimming took 2 bases from V and 2 from J; bases not matched to a gene: 7. The germline CDR1 and CDR2 sequences are SGHAT and FQNNGV. CDR3 loop: CASSLPLTSGGPYNEQFF. As DNA, the CDR3 is TGTGCCAGCAGCTTACCCCTGACTAGCGGGGGTCCCTACAATGAGCAGTTCTTC.

This rearrangement joins TRBV6-2 or TRBV6-3 to TRBJ1-4; maybe TRBD1 (5 bases). This CDR3 is built from 14 residues. V gave up 2 bases and J gave up 8 bases, with 12 bases separating them. Germline-derived CDR1 and CDR2 are MNHEY and SVGEGT. The CDR3 spells CASSYGRRVEKLFF. The CDR3, as DNA: TGTGCCAGCAGTTACGGTCGCAGGGTCGAAAAACTGTTTTTT.

This clonotype was seen only a few times. Germline is not matched at one junction end, which may reflect a read error. The chain links TRBV12-3 or TRBV12-4 to TRBJ2-5; D is undetermined. The CDR3 extends over 11 amino acids. CDR3 region: CASSDGPDQDF. Written as DNA, the CDR3 is TGTGCCAGCAGTGACGGTCCCGATCAAGACTTC.

Only a few counts were recorded for this clonotype. The V call is TRBV20-1, the J call TRBJ1-2; D is unresolved. The V gene's germline CDR1 is DFQATT and CDR2 SNEGSKA (reference sequence). V lost 2 bases to trimming and J lost 2 bases, with 12 bases between them. The CDR3 runs to 14 residues. The CDR3 is CSARSRGINYGYTF. CDR3 coding DNA: TGCAGTGCTAGATCCCGAGGAATCAACTATGGCTACACCTTC.

Only a few counts were recorded for this clonotype. The rearrangement uses TRBV27 and TRBJ2-1, with 8 bases lining up with TRBD2. CDR1 MNHEY and CDR2 SMNVEV come from the germline V gene (reference sequence). V trimming: 5 bases; J trimming: 9 bases; junction bases outside the gene matches: 21. The CDR3 consists of 18 residues. CDR3 coding DNA: TGTGCCAGCAGTGCTAAGCCCTTACCGGGACTAGGTTTAGGTGAGCAGTTCTTC. This codes for CASSAKPLPGLGLGEQFF.

This clonotype was picked up a small number of times. The chain has TRBV29-1 and TRBJ2-7; TRBD1 might be the D (6 bases). This CDR3 is 13 amino acids long. V lost 5 bases to trimming and J lost 4 bases, with 15 bases between them. Germline CDR1 SQVTM, CDR2 ANQGSEA. CDR3 DNA: TGCAGCGTTAGGGGGATCTTTCTTTACGAGCAGTACTTC. Its protein product is CSVRGIFLYEQYF.

This clonotype showed up many times. The gene calls are TRBV5-1 and TRBJ2-5; TRBD2 matches at 7 bases. V lost 0 bases and J lost 1; bases outside the gene matches: 0. CDR3 size: 14 residues. Per germline, CDR1 SGHRS and CDR2 YFSETQ. The CDR3, as DNA: TGCGCCAGCAGCTTGGGCGGGGGCCAAGAGACCCAGTACTTC. Translating gives CASSLGGGQETQYF. Variable domain in full (rest from reference TRBV5-1 and TRBJ2-5): KAGVTQTPRYLIKTRGQQVTLSCSPISGHRSVSWYQQTPGQGLQFLFEYFSETQRNKGNFPGRFSGRQFSNSRSEMNVSTLELGDSALYLCASSLGGGQETQYFGPGTRLLVL.

The chain uses TRBV27 and TRBJ2-7; TRBD2 aligns across 8 bases. V lost 2 bases, J lost 4 bases, and 4 bases stayed unmatched. Germline V lookup: CDR1 MNHEY, CDR2 SMNVEV (reference sequence). The CDR3 consists of 14 residues. The CDR3 bases are TGTGCCAGCAGTTTACCGGGGGGGAAATACGAGCAGTACTTC. This encodes CASSLPGGKYEQYF.

This clonotype was found many times. The genes are TRBV4-1 and TRBJ2-5, with TRBD2 matching over 9 bases. Germline lookup yields CDR1 MGHRA and CDR2 YSYEKL. V gave up 4 bases and J gave up 2 bases; unmatched junction bases: 11. CDR3 size: 17 residues. CDR3 sequence (DNA): TGCGCCAGCAGCCCCCATAAGACTAGCGGAATACAAGAGACCCAGTACTTC. This encodes CASSPHKTSGIQETQYF.